Included here is one T cell receptor (beta chain) sequence, with context. This sample stems from a study of T-cell reconstitution after alpha-beta-depleted transplantation in children. CDR3 size: 18 residues. The V segment lost 5 bases and the J segment 0 bases; nucleotides outside the gene matches: 9. Per the germline V gene, CDR1 is MDHEN and CDR2 is SYDVKM. The TCRbeta library was prepared with unique molecular identifiers. Via MiXCR, TCRdb re-called the PCR reads, giving one row per CDR3 protein. Among some 450,000 distinct CDR3 sequences, around two fifths were seen once, and the ten largest hold under 35%.

The receptor comes from a girl aged 2-10 years with aplastic anemia, due to receive a stem cell transplant. The genes are TRBV28 and TRBJ2-6, with 8 bases that match TRBD1. The starting material was PBMCs, obtained before TCRalphabeta/CD19-depleted stem cell transplant. The CDR3 spells CASSPFQGAPSGANVLTF. For the CDR3, the DNA is TGTGCCAGCAGTCCCTTTCAGGGGGCCCCCTCTGGGGCCAACGTCCTGACTTTC.